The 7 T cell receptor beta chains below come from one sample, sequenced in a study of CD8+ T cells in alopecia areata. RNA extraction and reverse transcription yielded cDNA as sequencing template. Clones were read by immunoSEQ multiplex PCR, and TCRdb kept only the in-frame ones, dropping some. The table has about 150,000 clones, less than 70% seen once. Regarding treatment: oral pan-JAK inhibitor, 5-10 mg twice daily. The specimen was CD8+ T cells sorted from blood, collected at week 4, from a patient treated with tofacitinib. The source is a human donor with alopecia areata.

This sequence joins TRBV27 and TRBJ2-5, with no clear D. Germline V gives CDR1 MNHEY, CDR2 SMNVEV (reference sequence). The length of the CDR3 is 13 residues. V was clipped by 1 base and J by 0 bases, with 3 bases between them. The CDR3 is CASSLFYQETQYF. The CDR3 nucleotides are TGTGCCAGCAGTTTATTTTACCAAGAGACCCAGTACTTC.

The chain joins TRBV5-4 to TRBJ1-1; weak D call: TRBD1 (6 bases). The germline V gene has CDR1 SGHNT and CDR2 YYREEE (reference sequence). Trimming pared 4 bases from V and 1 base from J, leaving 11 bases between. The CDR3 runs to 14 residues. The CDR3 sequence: CASSAGQSNTEAFF. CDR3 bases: TGTGCCAGCAGCGCTGGACAGTCGAACACTGAAGCTTTCTTT.

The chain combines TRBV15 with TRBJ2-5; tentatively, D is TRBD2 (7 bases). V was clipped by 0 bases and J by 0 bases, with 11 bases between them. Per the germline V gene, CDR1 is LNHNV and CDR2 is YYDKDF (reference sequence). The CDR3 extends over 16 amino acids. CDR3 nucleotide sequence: TGTGCCACCAGCAGAGACGCGGGGGCAAACCAAGAGACCCAGTACTTC. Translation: CATSRDAGANQETQYF.

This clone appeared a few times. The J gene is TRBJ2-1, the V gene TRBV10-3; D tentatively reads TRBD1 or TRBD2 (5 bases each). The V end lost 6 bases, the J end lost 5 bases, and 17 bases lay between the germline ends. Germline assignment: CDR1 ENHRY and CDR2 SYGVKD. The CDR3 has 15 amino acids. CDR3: CAISTTGGSHNEQFF. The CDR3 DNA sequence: TGTGCCATCAGCACAACAGGAGGATCACACAATGAGCAGTTCTTC.

Written as DNA, the CDR3 is TGTGCCATCAGTGTAGGACTGGGCTCCTACGAGCAGTACTTC. This translates into CAISVGLGSYEQYF. This rearrangement joins TRBV10-3 to TRBJ2-7; weak D call: TRBD2 (5 bases). The V gene's germline CDR1 is ENHRY and CDR2 SYGVKD. V was cut by 4 bases and J by 0 bases, with 10 bases left in between. This CDR3 contains 14 residues.

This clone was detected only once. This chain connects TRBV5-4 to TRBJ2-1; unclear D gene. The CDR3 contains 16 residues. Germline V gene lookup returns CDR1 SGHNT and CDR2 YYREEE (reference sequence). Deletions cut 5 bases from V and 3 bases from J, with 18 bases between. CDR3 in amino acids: CASRERGTILYNEQFF. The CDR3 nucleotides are TGTGCCAGCAGAGAACGCGGAACGATACTCTACAATGAGCAGTTCTTC.

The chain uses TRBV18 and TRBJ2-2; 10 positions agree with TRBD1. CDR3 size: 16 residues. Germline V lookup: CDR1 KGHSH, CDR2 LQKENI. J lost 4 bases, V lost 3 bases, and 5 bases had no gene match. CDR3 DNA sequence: TGTGCCAGCTCACCCCACCGGGACAGGGGCACCGGGGAGCTGTTTTTT. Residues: CASSPHRDRGTGELFF.